Below are 15 T cell receptor beta chains sequenced from a single sample in a study of cytomegalovirus exposure and HLA in healthy donors. PCR involved 60 Vbeta and 13 Jbeta primers. TCRdb's copy holds only in-frame clones and misses some; the assay was immunoSEQ multiplex PCR. The sample lists about 190,000 clones, roughly 88% occurring once. Source material: PBMCs. The receptors stem from a boy younger than 10 in good health and CMV-seronegative.

The chain links TRBV4-3 to TRBJ1-4; perhaps TRBD1 as D (6 bases). Trimming cost V 2 bases and J 7 bases, with 11 bases left between them. This CDR3 region has 14 residues. Germline V gives CDR1 LGHNA, CDR2 YSLEER. In DNA, the CDR3 is TGCGCCAGCAGCCAACGAGTACAGGGTGAAAAACTGTTTTTT. It is translated as CASSQRVQGEKLFF.

The gene calls are TRBV30 and TRBJ2-2; D call uncertain. Germline CDR1 GTSNPN, CDR2 SVGIG (reference sequence). The CDR3 runs to 13 residues. The germline V and J ends were trimmed by 0 bases and 6 bases, with 8 bases remaining between them. CDR3 residues: CAWSVLYSGELFF. The DNA for the CDR3 is TGTGCCTGGAGTGTACTATACTCCGGGGAGCTGTTTTTT. Full variable domain (rest looked up from reference TRBV30 and TRBJ2-2): SQTIHQWPATLVQPVGSPLSLECTVEGTSNPNLYWYRQAAGRGLQLLFYSVGIGQISSEVPQNLSASRPQDRQFILSSKKLLLSDSGFYLCAWSVLYSGELFFGEGSRLTVL.

This rearrangement joins TRBV6-5 to TRBJ1-1; D call uncertain. Germline lookup yields CDR1 MNHEY and CDR2 SVGAGI. The CDR3 runs 13 residues. V shed 2 bases and J shed 5 bases, with 9 bases lying between them. The CDR3 reads CASSYTRGTEAFF. The CDR3 DNA reads TGTGCCAGCAGTTACACCCGGGGTACTGAAGCTTTCTTT.

The V call is TRBV27, the J call TRBJ2-2, with TRBD2 identical over 13 bases. Germline lookup yields CDR1 MNHEY and CDR2 SMNVEV (reference sequence). V trimming: 5 bases; J trimming: 8 bases; junction bases outside the gene matches: 8. The CDR3 extends over 16 amino acids. The CDR3 DNA reads as TGTGCCAGCAGTGAAACTAGCGGGGGGGCTTCTGGGGAGCTGTTTTTT. Its translation: CASSETSGGASGELFF.

The V call is TRBV10-3, the J call TRBJ1-1, with TRBD1 matching over 7 bases. This CDR3 contains 16 residues. Germline-derived CDR1 and CDR2 are ENHRY and SYGVKD. V lost 2 bases and J lost 4; bases outside the gene matches: 10. For the CDR3, the DNA is TGTGCCATCAGTGAGCGCCAACAGGGGACTAGCACTGAAGCTTTCTTT. Translated: CAISERQQGTSTEAFF.

The chain recombines TRBV19 with TRBJ1-2, with TRBD1 as a possible D gene (5 bases). This CDR3 is 14 amino acids long. V was clipped by 2 bases and J by 7 bases, with 14 bases between them. Germline V gene sequence: CDR1 LNHDA, CDR2 SQIVND (reference sequence). The CDR3 sequence: CASSIQLQASGYTF. For the CDR3, the DNA is TGTGCCAGTAGTATACAACTACAGGCTAGTGGCTACACCTTC.

This clone was detected a few times. The chain employs TRBV5-6 and TRBJ1-1; 9 nucleotides agree with TRBD1. V was clipped by 4 bases and J by 10 bases; unmatched bases: 11. The CDR3 consists of 14 residues. Germline-derived CDR1 and CDR2 are SGHDT and YYEEEE. The chain's CDR3 is CASSEPGQGGGAFF. DNA of the CDR3: TGTGCCAGCAGCGAACCGGGACAGGGTGGAGGAGCTTTCTTT.

This chain uses TRBV29-1 with TRBJ1-5, with D unresolved. The germline V gene encodes CDR1 SQVTM and CDR2 ANQGSEA. Between the trimmed V and J ends, which lost 6 bases and 3 bases, there was a span of 12 bases. The CDR3 is 13 residues long. The CDR3 is CSVAVEANQPQHF. The CDR3 region has the DNA TGCAGCGTGGCCGTTGAGGCCAATCAGCCCCAGCATTTT.

This chain connects TRBV19 to TRBJ1-2, with TRBD1 matching over 8 bases. This CDR3 comprises 14 residues. Unmatched junction bases numbered 5, after V lost 6 bases and J lost 2 bases. CDR1 is LNHDA and CDR2 is SQIVND in the germline V gene (reference sequence). CDR3 in DNA: TGTGCCAGTAGGGAGACAGGGGTGAACTATGGCTACACCTTC. This encodes CASRETGVNYGYTF.

The chain employs TRBV5-4 and TRBJ2-7; 9 nucleotides align to TRBD1. The germline gives CDR1 SGHNT, CDR2 YYREEE (reference sequence). The CDR3 consists of 17 residues. The ends lost 0 bases at V and 0 bases at J; junction bases unmatched: 7. The DNA of the CDR3 is TGTGCCAGCAGCTTGGGCCCGGGGACAGGGAACTCCTACGAGCAGTACGTC. Residues: CASSLGPGTGNSYEQYV.

This chain uses TRBV9 with TRBJ2-5; D is possibly TRBD2 (6 bases). Per germline, CDR1 SGDLS and CDR2 YYNGEE. Deletions cut 2 bases from V and 7 bases from J, with 18 bases between. This CDR3 region has 15 residues. The CDR3 region is CASSVNPEGKGTQYF. The CDR3 DNA reads TGTGCCAGCAGCGTTAACCCGGAGGGGAAAGGGACCCAGTACTTC.

This chain joins TRBV19 and TRBJ1-1, with D hard to call. CDR1 LNHDA and CDR2 SQIVND come from the germline V gene (reference sequence). The CDR3 has 13 amino acids. The V and J ends lost 1 base and 4 bases respectively, with 7 bases between them. The CDR3 DNA sequence: TGTGCCAGTAGTATAGCTCTCGGCACTGAAGCTTTCTTT. As protein: CASSIALGTEAFF.

The rearrangement links TRBV30 to TRBJ1-3, with D tentatively TRBD1 (6 bases). The germline V and J ends were trimmed by 2 bases and 7 bases, with 15 bases remaining between them. Germline V CDR1 and CDR2: GTSNPN, SVGIG (reference sequence). The CDR3 consists of 14 residues. CDR3 amino acids: CAWSFDRRRNTIYF. CDR3 bases: TGTGCCTGGAGTTTCGACAGGAGAAGGAACACCATATATTTT.

The chain employs TRBV6-1 and TRBJ2-7; unclear D gene. Trimming removed 5 bases from V and 9 bases from J, with 11 bases in between. Per germline, CDR1 MNHNS and CDR2 SASEGT. This CDR3 is 11 amino acids long. The CDR3 bases are TGTGCCAGCAGTTTAAGTGAGGCGCAGTACTTC. It is translated as CASSLSEAQYF.

The chain combines TRBV5-1 with TRBJ2-7; 9 bases fit TRBD1. J gave up 10 bases and V 0 bases, and 14 bases lay outside the gene matches. CDR3 length: 16 residues. Per germline, CDR1 SGHRS and CDR2 YFSETQ. This chain's CDR3 is CASSLERPGTTGGQYF. CDR3 bases: TGCGCCAGCAGCTTGGAAAGGCCCGGGACGACAGGGGGTCAGTACTTC.